What follows are 8 T cell receptor beta chains derived from one specimen sequenced in a study of cytomegalovirus exposure and HLA in healthy donors. Produced via immunoSEQ multiplex PCR; TCRdb's table is partial and in-frame only. The sample holds approximately 190,000 clones; over 65% are singletons and the top ten take roughly 7%. Sequencing was done on a sample of PBMCs. All receptors come from a man aged 18-30 years in good health and CMV-seropositive.

J is TRBJ2-7 and V is TRBV4-1; weak D call: TRBD1 (5 bases). Germline CDR1 reads MGHRA; CDR2 reads YSYEKL. Trimming removed 4 bases at V and 0 bases at J, with 7 bases between. This CDR3 region has 13 residues. The CDR3 DNA sequence: TGCGCCAGCAGCCCGCAGGGCTCCTACGAGCAGTACTTC. Its protein product is CASSPQGSYEQYF.

The rearrangement links TRBV11-2 to TRBJ2-5; 7 bases align to TRBD2. The CDR3 covers 13 residues. From germline, CDR1 is SGHAT and CDR2 FQNNGV. With 5 bases clipped from V and 5 bases from J, the junction kept 5 bases outside the gene matches. This CDR3 reads CASSLAVVETQYF. CDR3 bases: TGTGCCAGCAGCCTAGCGGTGGTGGAGACCCAGTACTTC.

This rearrangement joins TRBV10-1 to TRBJ1-5; weak D call: TRBD1 (5 bases). The CDR3 runs to 17 residues. V gave up 2 bases and J gave up 2 bases, with 16 bases separating them. The V gene's germline CDR1 is WNHNN and CDR2 SYGVQD (reference sequence). In nucleotides, the CDR3 is TGCGCCAGCAGTGAGGCATGGGGCAAAAGCGGCAATCAGCCCCAGCATTTT. Translating gives CASSEAWGKSGNQPQHF.

V and J are TRBV7-3 and TRBJ2-1, with D possibly TRBD2 on 6 matching bases. This CDR3 contains 14 residues. CDR1 is SGHTA and CDR2 is FQGTGA in the germline V gene. Trimming removed 1 base from V and 8 bases from J, with 12 bases in between. DNA for the CDR3: TGTGCCAGCAGCTTAAACCCCGGAGGGGATGAGCAGTTCTTC. This encodes CASSLNPGGDEQFF.

The chain is built from TRBV4-1 and TRBJ2-3, with D perhaps matching TRBD2 (6 bases). This CDR3 has 16 amino acids. Germline loops: CDR1 MGHRA, CDR2 YSYEKL. The V gene lost 1 base and the J gene lost 8 bases, with 19 bases spanning the gap. CDR3 DNA sequence: TGCGCCAGCAGCCAAGTACTAGCCCCCGTGACGGGTACGCAGTATTTT. Protein product: CASSQVLAPVTGTQYF.

This clone was detected once. V is TRBV28 and J is TRBJ2-7; D gene ambiguous. Trimming cost V 5 bases and J 3 bases, with 5 bases left between them. This CDR3 has 11 residues. Germline V gives CDR1 MDHEN, CDR2 SYDVKM. The CDR3 protein is CASSQNYEQYF. CDR3 coding DNA: TGTGCCAGCAGTCAAAACTACGAGCAGTACTTC.

The rearrangement joins TRBV5-6 to TRBJ2-5; the D gene is possibly TRBD2 (6 bases). V shed 4 bases and J shed 0 bases, with 13 bases lying between them. The CDR3 spans 15 residues. In germline, CDR1 is SGHDT, CDR2 YYEEEE. The CDR3 DNA reads TGTGCCAGCAGCCGGGGTCGGGGGTACCAAGAGACCCAGTACTTC. Translation: CASSRGRGYQETQYF.

The chain is built from TRBV13 and TRBJ2-3; 15 positions match TRBD2. This CDR3 contains 19 residues. CDR1 PRHDT and CDR2 FYEKMQ come from the germline V gene (reference sequence). V lost 1 base and J lost 2; bases outside the gene matches: 7. The CDR3 reads CASSLEVGLAGGVTDTQYF. In DNA, the CDR3 is TGTGCCAGCAGCTTAGAAGTAGGACTAGCGGGAGGGGTCACAGATACGCAGTATTTT.